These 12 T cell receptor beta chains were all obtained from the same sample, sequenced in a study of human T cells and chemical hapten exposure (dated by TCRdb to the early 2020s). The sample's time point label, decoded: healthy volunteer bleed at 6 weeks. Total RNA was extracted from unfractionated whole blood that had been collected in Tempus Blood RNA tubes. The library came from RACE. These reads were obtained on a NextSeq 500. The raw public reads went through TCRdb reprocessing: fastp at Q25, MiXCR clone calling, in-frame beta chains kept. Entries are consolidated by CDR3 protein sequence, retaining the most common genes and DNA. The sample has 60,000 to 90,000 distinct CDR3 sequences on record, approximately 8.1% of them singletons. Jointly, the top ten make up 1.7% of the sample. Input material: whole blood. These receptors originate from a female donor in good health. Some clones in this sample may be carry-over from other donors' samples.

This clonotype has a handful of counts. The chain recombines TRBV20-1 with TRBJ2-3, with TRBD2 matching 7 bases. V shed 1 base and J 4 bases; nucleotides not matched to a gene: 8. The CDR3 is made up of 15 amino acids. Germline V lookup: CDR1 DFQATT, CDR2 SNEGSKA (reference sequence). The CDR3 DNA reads TGCAGTGCTAGAGCGATACGAGCGGGGTCAGATACGCAGTATTTT. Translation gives CSARAIRAGSDTQYF.

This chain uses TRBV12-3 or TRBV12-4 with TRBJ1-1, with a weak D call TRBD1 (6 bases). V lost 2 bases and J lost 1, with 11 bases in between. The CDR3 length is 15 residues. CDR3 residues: CASSLSAGANTEAFF. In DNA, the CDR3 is TGTGCCAGCAGTTTATCGGCAGGGGCGAACACTGAAGCTTTCTTT.

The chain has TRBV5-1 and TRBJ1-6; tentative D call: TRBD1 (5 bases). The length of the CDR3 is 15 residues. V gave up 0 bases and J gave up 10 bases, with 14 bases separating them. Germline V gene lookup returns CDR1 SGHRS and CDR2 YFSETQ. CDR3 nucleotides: TGCGCCAGCAGCTTGGCGCCAGGGCCTTACTCACCCCTCCACTTT. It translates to CASSLAPGPYSPLHF.

The CDR3 nucleotides are TGCGCCAGCAGCTTGGAGGGGGTATCTGAAGCTTTCTTT. Amino acid sequence: CASSLEGVSEAFF. The chain employs TRBV5-1 and TRBJ1-1; tentative D call: TRBD1 (6 bases). V was cut by 0 bases and J by 6 bases, with 9 bases left in between. Germline CDR1 is SGHRS and CDR2 is YFSETQ. The CDR3 length is 13 residues.

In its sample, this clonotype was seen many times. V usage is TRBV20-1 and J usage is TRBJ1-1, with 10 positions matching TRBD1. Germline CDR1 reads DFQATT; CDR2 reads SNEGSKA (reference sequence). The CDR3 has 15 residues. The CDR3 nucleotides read TGCAGAGCCTCTGACAGGGGGCTAGGGAACACTGAAGCTTTCTTT. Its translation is CRASDRGLGNTEAFF.

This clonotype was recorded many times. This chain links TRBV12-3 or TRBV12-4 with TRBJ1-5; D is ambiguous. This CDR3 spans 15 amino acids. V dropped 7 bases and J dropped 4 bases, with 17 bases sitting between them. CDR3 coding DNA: TGTGCCAGCACCACATTATTTTCAGCAAATCAGCCCCAGCATTTT. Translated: CASTTLFSANQPQHF.

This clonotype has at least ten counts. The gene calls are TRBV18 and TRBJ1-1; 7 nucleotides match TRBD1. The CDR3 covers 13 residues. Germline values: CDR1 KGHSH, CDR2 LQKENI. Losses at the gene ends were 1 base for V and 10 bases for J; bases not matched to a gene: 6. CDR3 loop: CASSPLQGDGAFF. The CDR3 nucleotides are TGTGCCAGCTCACCACTGCAGGGGGACGGAGCTTTCTTT.

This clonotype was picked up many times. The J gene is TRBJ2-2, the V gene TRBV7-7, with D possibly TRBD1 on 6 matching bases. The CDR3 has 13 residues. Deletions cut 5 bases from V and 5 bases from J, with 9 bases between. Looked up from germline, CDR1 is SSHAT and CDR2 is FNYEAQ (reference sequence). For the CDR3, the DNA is TGTGCCAGCAGCGTACAGGGTACCGGGGAGCTGTTTTTT. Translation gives CASSVQGTGELFF.

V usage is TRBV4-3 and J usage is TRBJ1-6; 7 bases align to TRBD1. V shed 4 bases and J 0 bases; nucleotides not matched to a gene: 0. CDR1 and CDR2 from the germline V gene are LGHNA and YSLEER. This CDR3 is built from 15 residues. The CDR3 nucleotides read TGCGCCAGCAGCCCAGGGGGCTCCTATAATTCACCCCTCCACTTT. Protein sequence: CASSPGGSYNSPLHF.

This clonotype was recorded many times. CDR3 residues: CSARESGGGADTQYF. The CDR3 DNA is TGCAGTGCTAGAGAAAGCGGGGGAGGAGCAGATACGCAGTATTTT. This rearrangement joins TRBV20-1 to TRBJ2-3, with 8 bases aligning to TRBD2. CDR3 size: 15 residues. Germline CDR1 is DFQATT and CDR2 is SNEGSKA (reference sequence). Trimming cost V 0 bases and J 4 bases; bases outside gene matches: 6.

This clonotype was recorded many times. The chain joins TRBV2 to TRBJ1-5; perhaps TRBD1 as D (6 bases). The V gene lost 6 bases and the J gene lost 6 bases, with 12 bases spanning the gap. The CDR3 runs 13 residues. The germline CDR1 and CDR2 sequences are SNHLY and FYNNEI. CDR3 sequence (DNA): TGTGCCAGCAGCTGGACAGTATCTCAGCCCCAGCATTTT. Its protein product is CASSWTVSQPQHF.

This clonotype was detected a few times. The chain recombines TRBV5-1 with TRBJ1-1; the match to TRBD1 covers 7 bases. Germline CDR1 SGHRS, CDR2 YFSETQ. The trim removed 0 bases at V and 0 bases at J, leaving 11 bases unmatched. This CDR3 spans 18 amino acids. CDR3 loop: CASSLGPGGPPMNTEAFF. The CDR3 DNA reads TGCGCCAGCAGCTTGGGTCCAGGGGGGCCACCCATGAACACTGAAGCTTTCTTT.